The 9 T cell receptor beta chains below come from one sample, sequenced in a study of radiotherapy plus CTLA-4 blockade in lung cancer. Generated by immunoSEQ multiplex PCR, the TCRdb table keeps only in-frame clones and is missing some. The sample has about 23,000 clones, about 76% seen once; the top ten hold approximately 3%. Sequencing used peripheral blood, obtained from a patient treated with radiotherapy plus ipilimumab. Source of these receptors: a human donor with non-small cell lung cancer whose response to radiotherapy plus ipilimumab could not be evaluated.

This rearrangement joins TRBV5-1 to TRBJ2-2; 8 positions match TRBD1. CDR1 is SGHRS, CDR2 YFSETQ, per germline. V shed 5 bases, J shed 3 bases, and the junction held 9 bases outside the gene matches. The CDR3 runs to 16 residues. The CDR3 region is CASSLRVQGDTGELFF. The CDR3 DNA reads as TGCGCCAGCAGTTTACGAGTACAGGGGGACACCGGGGAGCTGTTTTTT.

This chain joins TRBV7-8 and TRBJ2-2, with 11 nucleotides matching TRBD1. The germline gives CDR1 SGHVS, CDR2 FQNEAQ. CDR3 length equals 16 residues. V lost 5 bases and J lost 5; bases outside the gene matches: 7. The CDR3 region is CASSRTGGATTGELFF. The CDR3 bases are TGTGCCAGCAGCCGGACAGGGGGCGCAACGACCGGGGAGCTGTTTTTT.

The chain combines TRBV14 with TRBJ2-5; weak D call: TRBD1 (6 bases). V was trimmed by 4 bases and J by 3 bases, leaving 12 bases between them. The CDR3 covers 14 residues. Germline assignment: CDR1 SGHDN and CDR2 FVKESK. CDR3: CASSLWTVKETQYF. Written as DNA, the CDR3 is TGTGCCAGCAGCCTTTGGACAGTTAAAGAGACCCAGTACTTC.

The genes are TRBV5-1 and TRBJ2-7; maybe TRBD1 (5 bases). The CDR3 contains 15 residues. Germline CDR1 SGHRS, CDR2 YFSETQ. V lost 7 bases and J lost 1, with 18 bases in between. CDR3 nucleotide sequence: TGCGCCAGCGGGCGAGACACAGGAAGGTCCTACGAGCAGTACTTC. It yields the protein CASGRDTGRSYEQYF.

V usage is TRBV5-1 and J usage is TRBJ2-1, with 13 positions matching TRBD2. Trimming removed 4 bases from V and 10 bases from J; junction bases left unmatched: 11. The CDR3 totals 16 residues. Per the germline V gene, CDR1 is SGHRS and CDR2 is YFSETQ. This chain's CDR3 is CASSPFGTSGNGEQFF. The CDR3 bases are TGCGCCAGCAGCCCCTTCGGGACTAGCGGGAACGGAGAGCAGTTCTTC.

The chain uses TRBV10-2 and TRBJ1-2, with TRBD1 as a possible D gene (5 bases). From germline, CDR1 is WSHSY and CDR2 SAAADI. Trimming stripped 7 bases from V and 4 bases from J, with 10 bases between. The CDR3 runs 12 residues. The CDR3 region has the DNA TGCGCCAGCACCCAGGGCCCCTATGGCTACACCTTC. It specifies CASTQGPYGYTF.

This clone was observed a few times. This chain joins TRBV7-6 and TRBJ2-1, with D maybe TRBD2 (6 bases). Per the germline V gene, CDR1 is SGHVS and CDR2 is FNYEAQ. The CDR3 sequence is 15 residues long. V was shortened by 5 bases and J by 1 base, with 12 bases between the two germline ends. The CDR3 reads CASSHRLGSYNEQFF. The CDR3 coding sequence is TGTGCCAGCAGCCACCGACTAGGTTCCTACAATGAGCAGTTCTTC.

The chain recombines TRBV5-1 with TRBJ2-7; TRBD2 agrees at 7 bases. CDR1 is SGHRS and CDR2 is YFSETQ in the germline V gene. The length of the CDR3 is 17 residues. V lost 0 bases to trimming and J lost 0 bases; unmatched junction nucleotides: 9. Written as DNA, the CDR3 is TGCGCCAGCAGCTTGGGGGGGGGTAGCGGAAGCTCCTACGAGCAGTACTTC. Its translation: CASSLGGGSGSSYEQYF. Together with reference TRBV5-1 and TRBJ2-7, the CDR3 gives the full variable domain: KAGVTQTPRYLIKTRGQQVTLSCSPISGHRSVSWYQQTPGQGLQFLFEYFSETQRNKGNFPGRFSGRQFSNSRSEMNVSTLELGDSALYLCASSLGGGSGSSYEQYFGPGTRLTVT.

The chain carries TRBV2 and TRBJ2-7; the D is unclear. The V gene lost 6 bases and the J gene lost 4 bases, with 7 bases spanning the gap. Germline values: CDR1 SNHLY, CDR2 FYNNEI. The CDR3 is 11 amino acids. CDR3 amino acids: CASRRFYEQYF. DNA of the CDR3: TGTGCCAGCAGGAGGTTTTACGAGCAGTACTTC.